These T cell receptor beta chains were read from a single sample in a study of blood T cell repertoires in COVID-19. Clones were sequenced by immunoSEQ multiplex PCR, and TCRdb holds only the in-frame ones, with some missing. The sample shows approximately 290,000 clones, around nine tenths of them seen only once. Sequencing was performed on peripheral blood. The receptors here all came from a man aged 25 to 40 with acute or convalescent COVID-19. Both conserved end residues are part of each CDR3. D genes are given only for firm matches. Some rows mark clone size as missing; the rest say once, few, many or name a class of expanded clone.

V: TRBV6-1
D: -
J: TRBJ2-5
size: -
DNA: TGTGCCAGCAGGGAGGGACAGATGCAAGAGACCCAGTACTTC
CDR3: CASREGQMQETQYF

V: TRBV29-1
D: -
J: TRBJ1-2
size: -
DNA: TGCAGCGTCCGCACAGGGTTTGTCTATGGCTACACCTTC
CDR3: CSVRTGFVYGYTF

V: TRBV28
D: -
J: TRBJ1-5
size: -
DNA: TGTGCCAGCAGTTTGGGGCAGGGTAGTCAGCCCCAGCATTTT
CDR3: CASSLGQGSQPQHF

V: TRBV28
D: TRBD1
J: TRBJ1-1
size: -
DNA: TGTGCCAGCAGCCTGCCCGGGACAGGAAGAGCTTTCTTT
CDR3: CASSLPGTGRAFF

V: TRBV5-4
D: -
J: TRBJ2-7
size: few
DNA: TGTGCCAGCAGCGCAGGCAGTACCTACGAGCAGTACTTC
CDR3: CASSAGSTYEQYF

V: TRBV15
D: -
J: TRBJ1-6
size: -
DNA: TGTGCCACCAGCAGGGGAGAAAACAGCGTCGAGAATTCACCCCTCCACTTT
CDR3: CATSRGENSVENSPLHF

V: TRBV9
D: -
J: TRBJ1-1
size: -
DNA: TGTGCCAGCAGCGTAAACTGGGCGAACACTGAAGCTTTCTTT
CDR3: CASSVNWANTEAFF

V: TRBV7-9
D: -
J: TRBJ1-3
size: -
DNA: TGTGCCAGCAGCTCGCAAGGGGTCTCTGGAAACACCATATATTTT
CDR3: CASSSQGVSGNTIYF

V: TRBV6-5
D: TRBD1
J: TRBJ1-6
size: -
DNA: TGTGCCAGCAGTTACTTAAAGACAGGGATGGGCTCACCCCTCCACTTT
CDR3: CASSYLKTGMGSPLHF

V: TRBV30
D: TRBD1
J: TRBJ1-2
size: -
DNA: TGTGCCTGGAGCGGGACAGGGGGCGCACACTTGAGTGGCTACACCTTC
CDR3: CAWSGTGGAHLSGYTF

V: TRBV9
D: -
J: TRBJ1-5
size: -
DNA: TGTGCCAGCAGCGTAGGGTTGGGCAGCAATCAGCCCCAGCATTTT
CDR3: CASSVGLGSNQPQHF

V: TRBV6-5
D: -
J: TRBJ1-2
size: -
DNA: TGTGCCAGCAGGACATTAGCTAACTATGGCTACACCTTC
CDR3: CASRTLANYGYTF

V: TRBV6-1
D: -
J: TRBJ2-7
size: -
DNA: TGTGCCAGCAGTGAACTAGTGGGCTACGAGCAGTACTTC
CDR3: CASSELVGYEQYF

V: TRBV7-8
D: -
J: TRBJ2-7
size: -
DNA: TGTGCCAGCAGCTTAATTAACGAGCAGTACTTC
CDR3: CASSLINEQYF

V: TRBV9
D: TRBD1
J: TRBJ1-4
size: once
DNA: TGTGCCAGCAGCGTAGGTCTGGGGGCGACAGGGGGGAATGAAAAACTGTTTTTT
CDR3: CASSVGLGATGGNEKLFF

V: TRBV28
D: -
J: TRBJ2-6
size: -
DNA: TGTGCCAGCAGTTATAACAGGAACTCTGGGGCCAACGTCCTGACTTTC
CDR3: CASSYNRNSGANVLTF

V: TRBV27
D: TRBD1
J: TRBJ1-1
size: -
DNA: TGTGCCAGCAGCCTGACAGGGGGCACTGAAGCTTTCTTT
CDR3: CASSLTGGTEAFF

V: TRBV5-1
D: TRBD1
J: TRBJ1-3
size: -
DNA: TGCGCCAGCAGCTTAGCAAGTCCCGGGACAGCTGGAAACACCATATATTTT
CDR3: CASSLASPGTAGNTIYF

V: TRBV5-4
D: -
J: TRBJ2-7
size: -
DNA: TGTGCCAGCAGCCGGTCGGGGGCCTACGAGCAGTACTTC
CDR3: CASSRSGAYEQYF

V: TRBV5-5
D: -
J: TRBJ2-1
size: -
DNA: TGTGCCAGCAGCGTCCTAGACTACAATGAGCAGTTCTTC
CDR3: CASSVLDYNEQFF

V: TRBV9
D: TRBD2
J: TRBJ2-2
size: -
DNA: TGTGCCAGCAGCGTAGACCGTGGGACTAGTCGTACCGGGGAGCTGTTTTTT
CDR3: CASSVDRGTSRTGELFF

V: TRBV7-3
D: -
J: TRBJ2-5
size: -
DNA: TGTGCCAGCAGCTTGAGGGGGAGAGGAGAGACCCAGTACTTC
CDR3: CASSLRGRGETQYF

V: TRBV5-1
D: -
J: TRBJ1-6
size: -
DNA: TGCGCCAGCAGCTTGGGGCAGGGAAACTCACCCCTCCACTTT
CDR3: CASSLGQGNSPLHF

V: TRBV2
D: TRBD2
J: TRBJ2-1
size: few
DNA: TGTGCCAGCAGTGAACAGCGGGGGGGAGCAAGTGAGCAGTTCTTC
CDR3: CASSEQRGGASEQFF

V: TRBV27
D: -
J: TRBJ2-7
size: -
DNA: TGTGCCAGCAGTTTTGGACATACCTACGAGCAGTACTTC
CDR3: CASSFGHTYEQYF

V: TRBV5-6
D: -
J: TRBJ2-5
size: -
DNA: TGTGCCAGCAGCTCCCCCGCCGGGTACCAAGAGACCCAGTACTTC
CDR3: CASSSPAGYQETQYF

V: TRBV27
D: TRBD1
J: TRBJ2-7
size: -
DNA: TGTGCCAGTCGTAGAGACAGGGCCTACGAGCAGTACTTC
CDR3: CASRRDRAYEQYF

V: TRBV28
D: -
J: TRBJ1-5
size: few
DNA: TGTGCCAGCAGTTTAAGAGGAGATCAGCCCCAGCATTTT
CDR3: CASSLRGDQPQHF

V: TRBV3-1/TRBV3-2
D: TRBD2
J: TRBJ2-1
size: -
DNA: TGTGCCAGCAGCCAAGGGAGGGTAGCGGGAGTCTACGAGCAGTTCTTC
CDR3: CASSQGRVAGVYEQFF

V: TRBV7-9
D: -
J: TRBJ1-5
size: few
DNA: TGTGCCAGCAGCGCGGGGAGTCAGCCCCAGCATTTT
CDR3: CASSAGSQPQHF

V: TRBV28
D: TRBD1
J: TRBJ1-2
size: -
DNA: TGTGCCAGCAGGACACCGGGACAGGCCTTATACACCTTC
CDR3: CASRTPGQALYTF

V: TRBV14
D: -
J: TRBJ1-1
size: -
DNA: TGTGCCAGCAGCCAAGATCCCAGAACGAACACTGAAGCTTTCTTT
CDR3: CASSQDPRTNTEAFF

V: TRBV7-3
D: -
J: TRBJ2-3
size: once
DNA: TGTGCCAGCACCCCAGGGTTCGGTTGGGCAGATACGCAGTATTTT
CDR3: CASTPGFGWADTQYF

V: TRBV12-5
D: TRBD1
J: TRBJ1-3
size: -
DNA: TGTGCTAGTGGTTGGCAGGGGGCTGGAAACACCATATATTTT
CDR3: CASGWQGAGNTIYF

V: TRBV27
D: TRBD1
J: TRBJ2-1
size: -
DNA: TGTGCCAGCCGACCGGGACAGGGCAATGAGCAGTTCTTC
CDR3: CASRPGQGNEQFF

V: TRBV28
D: -
J: TRBJ2-6
size: -
DNA: TGTGCCACCAACGGGGCTGGGGCCAACGTCCTGACTTTC
CDR3: CATNGAGANVLTF

V: TRBV24-1
D: TRBD2
J: TRBJ2-5
size: -
DNA: TGTGCCACCAGTGATTCGGGTAGCGGGGGGCGAGAGACCCAGTACTTC
CDR3: CATSDSGSGGRETQYF

V: TRBV29-1
D: -
J: TRBJ2-7
size: -
DNA: TGCAGCGTTTGGACAAGGAACGACGAGCAGTACTTC
CDR3: CSVWTRNDEQYF

V: TRBV19
D: TRBD1
J: TRBJ1-1
size: once
DNA: TGTGCCAGTTCCGGACAGGGGTTGTCTGAAGCTTTCTTT
CDR3: CASSGQGLSEAFF

V: TRBV5-1
D: -
J: TRBJ2-7
size: -
DNA: TGCGCCAGCAGCTCGACAGATTCTAGGTTCTACGAGCAGTACTTC
CDR3: CASSSTDSRFYEQYF

V: TRBV5-1
D: -
J: TRBJ1-4
size: -
DNA: TGCGCCAGCAGCTTACATACCCAGGTTTCTAATGAAAAACTGTTTTTT
CDR3: CASSLHTQVSNEKLFF

V: TRBV5-4
D: TRBD2
J: TRBJ2-5
size: -
DNA: TGTGCCAGCAGCTTGGAGGCGGGAGTGGGGGAGACCCAGTACTTC
CDR3: CASSLEAGVGETQYF

V: TRBV19
D: -
J: TRBJ1-3
size: -
DNA: TGTGCCAGTAGTCAAGCACTATACGGGACATCGAGTTCTGGAAACACCATATATTTT
CDR3: CASSQALYGTSSSGNTIYF

V: TRBV24-1
D: -
J: TRBJ2-2
size: -
DNA: TGTGCCGCCAGGGCCAGGGGGGCTAACACCGGGGAGCTGTTTTTT
CDR3: CAARARGANTGELFF

V: TRBV25-1
D: -
J: TRBJ2-7
size: -
DNA: TGTGCCAGCAGTGGGCATTGGTACGAGCAGTACTTC
CDR3: CASSGHWYEQYF

V: TRBV4-2
D: TRBD1
J: TRBJ1-1
size: -
DNA: TGTGCCAGCAGCCAACCGGGACAGGGGACAGGGGAAGCTTTCTTT
CDR3: CASSQPGQGTGEAFF

V: TRBV2
D: -
J: TRBJ1-5
size: once
DNA: TGTGCCAGCAGTGAAGGGCAGTATCAGCCCCAGCATTTT
CDR3: CASSEGQYQPQHF

V: TRBV9
D: TRBD1
J: TRBJ2-7
size: -
DNA: TGTGCCAGCAGCGGGGACGGGACAGGAACATACGAGCAGTACTTC
CDR3: CASSGDGTGTYEQYF

V: TRBV21-1
D: -
J: TRBJ1-4
size: -
DNA: TGTGCCAGCAGCAATTACTTTCGGACACGGACTAATGAAAAACTGTTTTTT
CDR3: CASSNYFRTRTNEKLFF

V: TRBV18
D: TRBD1
J: TRBJ2-7
size: few
DNA: TGTGCCAGCTCACCACCGGGACAGGGAGGCGAAAAGCAGTACTTC
CDR3: CASSPPGQGGEKQYF

V: TRBV7-7
D: TRBD2
J: TRBJ2-3
size: -
DNA: TGTGCTAGCAGCTCCGGACTAGCGGGTACAGATACGCAGTATTTT
CDR3: CASSSGLAGTDTQYF

V: TRBV5-4
D: TRBD1
J: TRBJ1-4
size: -
DNA: TGTGCCAGCAGCCACAGGGGGGCAGGGATAAATGAAAAACTGTTTTTT
CDR3: CASSHRGAGINEKLFF

V: TRBV7-9
D: TRBD1
J: TRBJ1-2
size: -
DNA: TGTGCCAGCAGCTCGAACAGGGGCTATGGCTACACCTTC
CDR3: CASSSNRGYGYTF

V: TRBV2
D: TRBD2
J: TRBJ2-1
size: -
DNA: TGTGCCAGCAGCCGGGGGGACTACAATGAGCAGTTCTTC
CDR3: CASSRGDYNEQFF

V: TRBV6-2/TRBV6-3
D: TRBD1
J: TRBJ1-5
size: -
DNA: TGTGCCAGCAGTTCCACCGGGACAGGGGGTCAGCCCCAGCATTTT
CDR3: CASSSTGTGGQPQHF

V: TRBV30
D: TRBD1
J: TRBJ2-7
size: -
DNA: TGTGCCTGGAGTGTGGCAGGGGGCTACGAGCAGTACTTC
CDR3: CAWSVAGGYEQYF

V: TRBV27
D: TRBD1
J: TRBJ1-5
size: -
DNA: TGTGCCAGCAGTTTTCTCCGGGACAGAGATCAGCCCCAGCATTTT
CDR3: CASSFLRDRDQPQHF

V: TRBV18
D: TRBD1
J: TRBJ2-2
size: -
DNA: TGTGCCAGCTCACCACAGGGGGCGCGGTACACCGGGGAGCTGTTTTTT
CDR3: CASSPQGARYTGELFF